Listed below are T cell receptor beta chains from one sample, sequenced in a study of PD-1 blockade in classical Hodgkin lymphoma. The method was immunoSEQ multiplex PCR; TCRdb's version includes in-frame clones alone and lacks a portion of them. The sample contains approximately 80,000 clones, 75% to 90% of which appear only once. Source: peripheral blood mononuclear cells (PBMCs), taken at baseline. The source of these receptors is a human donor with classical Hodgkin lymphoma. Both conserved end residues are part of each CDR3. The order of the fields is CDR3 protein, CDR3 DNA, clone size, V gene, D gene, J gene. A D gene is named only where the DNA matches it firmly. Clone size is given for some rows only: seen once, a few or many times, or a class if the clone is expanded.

CDR3 protein: CASSIGSGSGNEQYF; CDR3 DNA: TGTGCCAGTAGTATAGGGAGCGGGAGTGGCAACGAGCAGTACTTC; clone size: .; V gene: TRBV19; D gene: TRBD2; J gene: TRBJ2-7
CDR3 protein: CASRPGVAEGYTF; CDR3 DNA: TGTGCCAGCAGGCCTGGAGTTGCGGAGGGCTACACCTTC; clone size: once; V gene: TRBV28; D gene: .; J gene: TRBJ1-2
CDR3 protein: CASSLTRLGALNEQFF; CDR3 DNA: TGTGCCAGCAGCTTAACGCGACTAGGAGCCCTAAATGAGCAGTTCTTC; clone size: .; V gene: TRBV11-2; D gene: .; J gene: TRBJ2-1
CDR3 protein: CASSFGSWYQETQYF; CDR3 DNA: TGTGCCAGCAGCTTCGGGTCTTGGTACCAAGAGACCCAGTACTTC; clone size: .; V gene: TRBV5-5; D gene: .; J gene: TRBJ2-5
CDR3 protein: CASSIWGRRYEQYF; CDR3 DNA: TGTGCCAGTAGTATCTGGGGGCGCAGGTACGAGCAGTACTTC; clone size: .; V gene: TRBV19; D gene: .; J gene: TRBJ2-7
CDR3 protein: CASSLGLAGYEQYF; CDR3 DNA: TGTGCCAGCAGCCTCGGACTAGCGGGCTACGAGCAGTACTTC; clone size: .; V gene: TRBV13; D gene: TRBD2; J gene: TRBJ2-7
CDR3 protein: CASSLESGVSGNTIYF; CDR3 DNA: TGTGCCAGCAGCTTAGAATCCGGAGTCTCTGGAAACACCATATATTTT; clone size: .; V gene: TRBV7-2; D gene: .; J gene: TRBJ1-3
CDR3 protein: CASSEGDGSYEQYF; CDR3 DNA: TGCGCCAGCAGCGAAGGGGACGGCTCCTACGAGCAGTACTTC; clone size: .; V gene: TRBV4-1; D gene: .; J gene: TRBJ2-7
CDR3 protein: CASSPYTVNSGNTIYF; CDR3 DNA: TGTGCCAGCTCGCCCTACACTGTCAACTCTGGAAACACCATATATTTT; clone size: .; V gene: TRBV18; D gene: .; J gene: TRBJ1-3
CDR3 protein: CASTSMEGQPSGANVLTF; CDR3 DNA: TGTGCCAGTACCTCTATGGAGGGACAGCCCTCTGGGGCCAACGTCCTGACTTTC; clone size: .; V gene: TRBV19; D gene: .; J gene: TRBJ2-6
CDR3 protein: CASRTLNLVAGYTF; CDR3 DNA: TGTGCCAGTAGGACCCTAAATTTAGTAGCGGGCTACACCTTC; clone size: .; V gene: TRBV19; D gene: .; J gene: TRBJ1-2
CDR3 protein: CASSLLGVAGDNEQFF; CDR3 DNA: TGTGCCAGCAGTTTATTAGGAGTAGCGGGAGACAATGAGCAGTTCTTC; clone size: .; V gene: TRBV27; D gene: TRBD2; J gene: TRBJ2-1
CDR3 protein: CASRVPSGSEQYF; CDR3 DNA: TGTGCCAGCAGGGTCCCTAGCGGGAGTGAGCAGTACTTC; clone size: .; V gene: TRBV6-5; D gene: TRBD2; J gene: TRBJ2-7
CDR3 protein: CASCSPDTEAFF; CDR3 DNA: TGTGCCAGCTGTAGCCCGGACACTGAAGCTTTCTTT; clone size: .; V gene: TRBV28; D gene: .; J gene: TRBJ1-1
CDR3 protein: CATSRDADSQETQYF; CDR3 DNA: TGTGCCACCAGCAGAGATGCAGACTCCCAAGAGACCCAGTACTTC; clone size: .; V gene: TRBV15; D gene: .; J gene: TRBJ2-5
CDR3 protein: CATSSTTSGTGGFGQTQYF; CDR3 DNA: TGTGCCACCAGCAGTACCACCTCCGGGACAGGGGGCTTCGGACAGACCCAGTACTTC; clone size: .; V gene: TRBV15; D gene: TRBD1; J gene: TRBJ2-5
CDR3 protein: CASSPSGIASYEQYF; CDR3 DNA: TGTGCCAGCAGCCCGAGCGGAATAGCCTCCTACGAGCAGTACTTC; clone size: .; V gene: TRBV11-2; D gene: .; J gene: TRBJ2-7
CDR3 protein: CASSQDDSNIQYF; CDR3 DNA: TGTGCCAGCAGCCAAGATGATTCAAACATTCAGTACTTC; clone size: once; V gene: TRBV4-2; D gene: .; J gene: TRBJ2-4
CDR3 protein: CASSVTSGSLGGSYEQYF; CDR3 DNA: TGTGCCAGCAGCGTGACTAGCGGGTCCCTGGGGGGGTCCTACGAGCAGTACTTC; clone size: .; V gene: TRBV7-2; D gene: TRBD2; J gene: TRBJ2-7
CDR3 protein: CASSPGGQETQYF; CDR3 DNA: TGTGCCAGCAGCCCCGGGGGTCAAGAGACCCAGTACTTC; clone size: once; V gene: TRBV28; D gene: .; J gene: TRBJ2-5
CDR3 protein: CASSQDRPDGYTF; CDR3 DNA: TGTGCCAGCAGCCAAGATCGGCCGGATGGCTACACCTTC; clone size: .; V gene: TRBV4-2; D gene: .; J gene: TRBJ1-2
CDR3 protein: CAWSLGGGTDTQYF; CDR3 DNA: TGTGCCTGGAGTCTTGGAGGGGGGACAGATACGCAGTATTTT; clone size: .; V gene: TRBV30; D gene: .; J gene: TRBJ2-3
CDR3 protein: CASSEYGLSATNEKLFF; CDR3 DNA: TGTGCCAGCAGTGAATATGGCCTGTCTGCAACTAATGAAAAACTGTTTTTT; clone size: .; V gene: TRBV2; D gene: .; J gene: TRBJ1-4
CDR3 protein: CASSPYDGGDEQFF; CDR3 DNA: TGCGCCAGCAGCCCGTATGACGGGGGTGATGAGCAGTTCTTC; clone size: .; V gene: TRBV4-1; D gene: .; J gene: TRBJ2-1
CDR3 protein: CASSSGQVAYEQYF; CDR3 DNA: TGTGCCAGTAGTTCGGGACAGGTGGCCTACGAGCAGTACTTC; clone size: once; V gene: TRBV19; D gene: TRBD1; J gene: TRBJ2-7
CDR3 protein: CASSERGWTVLDEKLFF; CDR3 DNA: TGCGCCAGCAGCGAACGGGGTTGGACAGTCCTAGATGAAAAACTGTTTTTT; clone size: .; V gene: TRBV10-2; D gene: .; J gene: TRBJ1-4
CDR3 protein: CATSPLTPSSYEQYF; CDR3 DNA: TGTGCCACCAGCCCATTGACACCGAGCTCCTACGAGCAGTACTTC; clone size: once; V gene: TRBV15; D gene: .; J gene: TRBJ2-7
CDR3 protein: CASSLEVSTETQYF; CDR3 DNA: TGTGCCAGCAGCTTAGAGGTCTCGACCGAGACCCAGTACTTC; clone size: .; V gene: TRBV7-2; D gene: .; J gene: TRBJ2-5
CDR3 protein: CASSAGLYEQYF; CDR3 DNA: TGTGCCAGCAGCGCGGGACTCTACGAGCAGTACTTC; clone size: .; V gene: TRBV2; D gene: .; J gene: TRBJ2-7
CDR3 protein: CASTPWAPDYNEQFF; CDR3 DNA: TGTGCCAGCACCCCCTGGGCCCCGGACTACAATGAGCAGTTCTTC; clone size: .; V gene: TRBV28; D gene: .; J gene: TRBJ2-1
CDR3 protein: CASTLAGTETYEQYF; CDR3 DNA: TGTGCCAGCACCCTGGCAGGGACAGAGACCTACGAGCAGTACTTC; clone size: .; V gene: TRBV7-8; D gene: TRBD1; J gene: TRBJ2-7
CDR3 protein: CASSPRGGLEQETQYF; CDR3 DNA: TGTGCCAGCAGTCCCAGGGGTGGGCTAGAGCAAGAGACCCAGTACTTC; clone size: .; V gene: TRBV27; D gene: .; J gene: TRBJ2-5
CDR3 protein: CSAQGYQETQYF; CDR3 DNA: TGCAGCGCACAGGGATACCAAGAGACCCAGTACTTC; clone size: .; V gene: TRBV29-1; D gene: .; J gene: TRBJ2-5
CDR3 protein: CASTGFSKGGNEQFF; CDR3 DNA: TGTGCCAGTACTGGATTTTCTAAGGGGGGCAATGAGCAGTTCTTC; clone size: .; V gene: TRBV19; D gene: .; J gene: TRBJ2-1
CDR3 protein: CAISRDIYYEQYF; CDR3 DNA: TGTGCCATCAGTCGGGACATCTACTACGAGCAGTACTTC; clone size: .; V gene: TRBV10-3; D gene: .; J gene: TRBJ2-7
CDR3 protein: CASSEQGAWSQPQHF; CDR3 DNA: TGTGCCAGCAGCGAACAGGGGGCATGGAGTCAGCCCCAGCATTTT; clone size: .; V gene: TRBV5-5; D gene: TRBD1; J gene: TRBJ1-5
CDR3 protein: CASSLITTGTEAFF; CDR3 DNA: TGTGCCAGTAGTCTCATAACCACCGGGACGGAAGCTTTCTTT; clone size: .; V gene: TRBV19; D gene: .; J gene: TRBJ1-1
CDR3 protein: CASSVGTEAFF; CDR3 DNA: TGTGCCAGTAGTGTTGGCACTGAAGCTTTCTTT; clone size: few; V gene: TRBV19; D gene: .; J gene: TRBJ1-1
CDR3 protein: CASSTRTGYQETQYF; CDR3 DNA: TGTGCCAGTAGTACCCGGACAGGGTATCAAGAGACCCAGTACTTC; clone size: .; V gene: TRBV19; D gene: TRBD1; J gene: TRBJ2-5
CDR3 protein: CASSLKATEYGYTF; CDR3 DNA: TGTGCCAGCTCACTCAAAGCCACCGAATATGGCTACACCTTC; clone size: .; V gene: TRBV18; D gene: .; J gene: TRBJ1-2
CDR3 protein: CASSWGLAGGAYEQFF; CDR3 DNA: TGTGCCAGCAGCTGGGGTCTAGCGGGAGGAGCCTATGAGCAGTTCTTC; clone size: .; V gene: TRBV7-6; D gene: TRBD2; J gene: TRBJ2-1
CDR3 protein: CASSSGRGRSTDTQYF; CDR3 DNA: TGTGCCAGCAGCTCGGGCCGGGGGAGGAGCACAGATACGCAGTATTTT; clone size: .; V gene: TRBV5-4; D gene: .; J gene: TRBJ2-3
CDR3 protein: CASSPGTGGSQPQHF; CDR3 DNA: TGTGCCAGCAGCCCCGGGACAGGGGGCAGTCAGCCCCAGCATTTT; clone size: once; V gene: TRBV7-2; D gene: TRBD1; J gene: TRBJ1-5
CDR3 protein: CASSLPGASSYEQYF; CDR3 DNA: TGTGCCAGCAGCCTACCTGGGGCCTCCTCCTACGAGCAGTACTTC; clone size: .; V gene: TRBV5-4; D gene: .; J gene: TRBJ2-7
CDR3 protein: CASSIGGSREAFF; CDR3 DNA: TGTGCCAGTAGTATAGGGGGGTCCCGGGAAGCTTTCTTT; clone size: .; V gene: TRBV19; D gene: .; J gene: TRBJ1-1